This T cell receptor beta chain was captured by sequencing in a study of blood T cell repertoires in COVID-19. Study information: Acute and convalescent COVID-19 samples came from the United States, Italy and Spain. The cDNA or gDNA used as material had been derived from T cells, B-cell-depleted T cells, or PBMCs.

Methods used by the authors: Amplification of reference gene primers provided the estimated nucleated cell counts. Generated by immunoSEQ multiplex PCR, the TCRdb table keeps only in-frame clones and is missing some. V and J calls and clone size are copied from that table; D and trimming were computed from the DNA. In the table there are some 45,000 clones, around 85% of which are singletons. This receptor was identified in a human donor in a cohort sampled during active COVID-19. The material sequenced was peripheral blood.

The CDR3 loop reads CASSSQLAGGRYNEQFF. As DNA, the CDR3 is TGTGCCAGCAGCTCCCAACTAGCGGGGGGCCGGTACAATGAGCAGTTCTTC. The J gene is TRBJ2-1, the V gene TRBV5-6; 12 nucleotides match TRBD2. The germline V gene encodes CDR1 SGHDT and CDR2 YYEEEE. After removal of 3 bases from V and 4 bases from J, the junction contained 8 bases not matched to a gene. This CDR3 is 17 amino acids long.